Shown below are 4 T cell receptor beta chains from a single sample sequenced in a study of CD8 T cells in ankylosing spondylitis. These receptors are not linked to any known antigen. General study results and limits: Characteristic of ankylosing spondylitis blood, it appeared, was a TCR beta motif comprising about eight highly homologous variants.

Each CDR3 protein is one row after TCRdb ran MiXCR on the 5' RACE reads. This table has about 800,000 distinct CDR3 sequences, about 10% appearing once. Sample: blood, either unsorted or a sorted T cell fraction (not recorded which). Every receptor here comes from a male donor with ankylosing spondylitis.

This clonotype has only a few counts. The V and J genes are TRBV5-1 and TRBJ2-7; D gene ambiguous. Germline V CDR1 and CDR2: SGHRS, YFSETQ. This CDR3 comprises 14 residues. With 1 base removed from V and 2 bases from J, the gap between germline ends came to 10 bases. The DNA for the CDR3 is TGCGCCAGCAGCTTGATCCAGGCCACCTACGAGCAGTACTTC. Residues: CASSLIQATYEQYF.

This chain uses TRBV10-1 with TRBJ2-5, with D unclear. Per the germline V gene, CDR1 is WNHNN and CDR2 is SYGVQD (reference sequence). CDR3 length: 14 amino acids. With 0 bases removed from V and 1 base from J, the gap between germline ends came to 6 bases. CDR3 region: CASSESALQETQYF. CDR3 DNA sequence: TGCGCCAGCAGTGAGTCGGCCCTCCAAGAGACCCAGTACTTC.

Only a few counts were recorded for this clonotype. This sequence joins TRBV15 and TRBJ1-5; D is unclear. From germline, CDR1 is LNHNV and CDR2 YYDKDF (reference sequence). V lost 7 bases, J lost 0 bases, and 10 bases lay in between. The CDR3 extends over 14 amino acids. The CDR3 loop reads CATTPGYSNQPQHF. The CDR3 bases are TGTGCCACCACCCCAGGTTATAGCAATCAGCCCCAGCATTTT.

J is TRBJ2-1 and V is TRBV6-2 or TRBV6-3; 7 nucleotides agree with TRBD2. In germline, CDR1 is MNHEY, CDR2 SVGEGT. The CDR3 covers 16 residues. Trimming cost V 0 bases and J 12 bases; bases outside gene matches: 14. The CDR3 DNA reads TGTGCCAGCAGTTACTCCCCTCCGGGGGGAGGAGGAAGGCAGTTCTTC. Amino acid sequence: CASSYSPPGGGGRQFF.